This T cell receptor beta chain came from a study of blood T cell repertoires in COVID-19. Across the whole study: There were acute and convalescent COVID-19 samples, and they came from the United States, Italy and Spain. PBMCs, B-cell-depleted T cells, or T cells were the source of the cDNA or gDNA that made up the material.

The CDR3 contains 14 residues. Looked up from germline, CDR1 is SNHLY and CDR2 is FYNNEI. V was clipped by 1 base and J by 2 bases, with 6 bases between them. Per the authors' pipeline: How many nucleated cells were present was estimated from reference gene primer amplification. Data came from immunoSEQ multiplex PCR; TCRdb stores just in-frame clones and leaves some out. D and trimming come from the DNA, and the V and J calls and clone size come from that table. The table shows some 130,000 clones, with roughly 80% occurring only once. The clonotype comes from a man in his fifties or sixties who had recovered from COVID-19. This rearrangement joins TRBV2 to TRBJ2-4, with D perhaps matching TRBD1 (5 bases). Input material: peripheral blood. The CDR3 protein is CASSEGQSKNIQYF. DNA of the CDR3: TGTGCCAGCAGTGAAGGACAGTCCAAAAACATTCAGTACTTC.